The next 26 T cell receptor beta chains were all read from a single sample in a study of blood T cell repertoires in COVID-19 (TCRdb year 2020). Library generation was performed with the immunoSEQ multiplex PCR assay. Held by TCRdb, this immuneACCESS table contains in-frame sequences only and omits some clones. Under half of the omission traces to an unresolved V gene where checked; the cause of the rest is unknown. The sample profile shows approximately 260,000 clones; 80% to 90% of them were found once. The top ten constitute 9.5% to 11% of the sample. Sequencing was carried out using peripheral blood. The receptor set was obtained from a woman in her sixties or seventies with acute or convalescent COVID-19.

This chain connects TRBV2 to TRBJ2-2, with TRBD2 identical over 8 bases. Germline assignment: CDR1 SNHLY and CDR2 FYNNEI. J was trimmed by 3 bases and V by 6 bases; bases with no gene match: 3. The CDR3 totals 14 residues. In DNA, the CDR3 is TGTGCCAGCAGCTTACTAGCGGACACCGGGGAGCTGTTTTTT. It codes for CASSLLADTGELFF.

The J gene is TRBJ1-1, the V gene TRBV5-5, with D maybe TRBD1 (5 bases). Germline V lookup: CDR1 SGHKS, CDR2 YYEKEE (reference sequence). The germline V and J ends were trimmed by 5 bases and 6 bases, with 14 bases remaining between them. The CDR3 covers 13 residues. The CDR3 DNA reads as TGTGCCAGCAGTACCGTGGGGCTTGCTGAAGCTTTCTTT. Amino acid sequence: CASSTVGLAEAFF.

The chain recombines TRBV6-2 or TRBV6-3 with TRBJ1-2; D may be TRBD1 (5 bases). The CDR3 sequence is 12 residues long. Trimming took 6 bases from V and 7 from J, leaving 12 bases between them. CDR1 is MNHEY and CDR2 is SVGEGT in the germline V gene. Written as DNA, the CDR3 is TGTGCCAGCAGCGAGACAGCGCTTGGCTACACCTTC. Protein: CASSETALGYTF.

The rearrangement links TRBV19 to TRBJ1-2; 10 positions match TRBD1. The CDR3 contains 16 residues. The junction had 13 bases not matched to a gene; V was cut back by 7 bases and J by 5 bases. In germline, CDR1 is LNHDA, CDR2 SQIVND (reference sequence). The CDR3 nucleotides read TGTGCCAGTAACTCCCTTACCGGGACAGGGGCATATGGCTACACCTTC. It specifies CASNSLTGTGAYGYTF.

The genes are TRBV4-1 and TRBJ2-1; 7 bases are shared with TRBD2. The CDR3 loop spans 16 amino acids. Germline-derived CDR1 and CDR2 are MGHRA and YSYEKL. V lost 0 bases to trimming and J lost 9 bases; unmatched junction nucleotides: 11. CDR3 sequence: CASSQDGGIGRGEQFF. CDR3 DNA sequence: TGCGCCAGCAGCCAAGACGGTGGGATTGGGAGGGGTGAGCAGTTCTTC.

This clone has a handful of counts. V is TRBV6-5 and J is TRBJ1-5; D is unresolved. The germline gives CDR1 MNHEY, CDR2 SVGAGI. V shed 6 bases and J shed 5 bases, with 11 bases lying between them. This CDR3 region has 13 residues. This CDR3 is CASSGEGYQPQHF. In DNA form, the CDR3 reads TGTGCCAGCAGCGGGGAAGGGTATCAGCCCCAGCATTTT.

This chain connects TRBV6-2 or TRBV6-3 to TRBJ1-5, with TRBD1 as a possible D gene (5 bases). The germline gives CDR1 MNHEY, CDR2 SVGEGT. This CDR3 is 13 amino acids long. Trimming cost V 1 base and J 6 bases, with 7 bases left between them. CDR3 coding DNA: TGTGCCAGCAGTTACTTGGGGGGTCAGCCCCAGCATTTT. Residues: CASSYLGGQPQHF.

The chain links TRBV3-1 (or the pseudogene TRBV3-2) to TRBJ2-5; 12 bases match TRBD2. This CDR3 has 15 residues. Germline V CDR1 and CDR2: LGHDT, YNNKEL (reference sequence). After removal of 4 bases from V and 5 bases from J, the junction contained 5 bases not matched to a gene. CDR3 sequence: CASSPSGGARETQYF. CDR3 nucleotides: TGTGCCAGCAGCCCTAGCGGGGGGGCTCGGGAGACCCAGTACTTC.

The genes are TRBV2 and TRBJ1-3; no definite D call. Trimming stripped 6 bases from V and 0 bases from J, with 15 bases between. CDR1 is SNHLY and CDR2 is FYNNEI in the germline V gene. The CDR3 is 16 residues long. CDR3 coding DNA: TGTGCCAGCAGGGAACGGAGTGAACTCTCTGGAAACACCATATATTTT. Protein product: CASRERSELSGNTIYF.

The chain links TRBV5-1 to TRBJ2-2, with 7 bases identical to TRBD1. This CDR3 has 16 amino acids. The germline gives CDR1 SGHRS, CDR2 YFSETQ. V lost 6 bases and J lost 6; bases outside the gene matches: 14. This chain's CDR3 is CASKFLGGHGPGELFF. The CDR3 DNA reads TGCGCCAGCAAATTCCTAGGGGGCCACGGGCCCGGGGAGCTGTTTTTT.

The chain couples TRBV29-1 to TRBJ2-1; tentatively, D is TRBD1 (6 bases). V lost 6 bases and J 4 bases, leaving 10 bases between the germline ends. CDR3 length equals 12 residues. Germline CDR1 and CDR2: SQVTM and ANQGSEA. This chain's CDR3 is CSVGHLYNEQFF. The CDR3 DNA follows: TGCAGCGTGGGACACTTATACAATGAGCAGTTCTTC.

The chain combines TRBV5-1 with TRBJ2-3; 8 nucleotides agree with TRBD1. Germline CDR1 SGHRS, CDR2 YFSETQ. The CDR3 covers 14 residues. V trimming: 4 bases; J trimming: 3 bases; junction bases outside the gene matches: 4. The CDR3 DNA follows: TGCGCCAGCAGCCCGGGACAGGAGACAGATACGCAGTATTTT. This translates into CASSPGQETDTQYF.

This chain uses TRBV5-4 with TRBJ2-1, with 9 bases that match TRBD2. Germline lookup yields CDR1 SGHNT and CDR2 YYREEE (reference sequence). V gave up 10 bases and J gave up 7 bases; unmatched junction bases: 9. This CDR3 spans 13 amino acids. The CDR3 protein is CACAGGPVNEQFF. CDR3 DNA: TGTGCCTGTGCGGGGGGGCCAGTTAATGAGCAGTTCTTC.

The V and J genes are TRBV5-1 and TRBJ1-6; TRBD1 agrees at 11 bases. J was trimmed by 10 bases and V by 4 bases; bases with no gene match: 7. This CDR3 region has 15 residues. Germline CDR1 and CDR2: SGHRS and YFSETQ. The CDR3 reads CASSRTGGAESPLHF. Here the CDR3 DNA reads TGCGCCAGCAGCAGGACAGGGGGCGCGGAGTCACCCCTCCACTTT.

The J gene is TRBJ1-1, the V gene TRBV10-3, with D possibly TRBD1 on 6 matching bases. CDR3 length equals 15 residues. V was trimmed by 7 bases and J by 0 bases, leaving 15 bases between them. Germline values: CDR1 ENHRY, CDR2 SYGVKD. The CDR3: CAIKDSSLMNTEAFF. CDR3 coding DNA: TGTGCCATCAAGGACAGCTCTCTAATGAACACTGAAGCTTTCTTT.

This clone was detected only once. The chain is built from TRBV7-2 and TRBJ2-1; TRBD2 aligns across 8 bases. Germline CDR1 and CDR2: SGHTA and FQGNSA. This CDR3 is built from 15 residues. J gave up 6 bases and V 4 bases, and 8 bases lay outside the gene matches. In nucleotides, the CDR3 is TGTGCCAGCAGCTCCCGAGGCGGGGGGACCAATGAGCAGTTCTTC. Protein: CASSSRGGGTNEQFF.

Comment on this clone: Other DNA sequences in this sample translate to the same CDR3. The rearrangement joins TRBV27 to TRBJ1-6, with 9 bases lining up with TRBD1. CDR1 MNHEY and CDR2 SMNVEV come from the germline V gene (reference sequence). J gave up 10 bases and V 5 bases, and 6 bases lay outside the gene matches. CDR3 length: 14 amino acids. CDR3: CASSPGTGRSPLHF. In DNA form, the CDR3 reads TGTGCCAGCAGTCCGGGGACAGGGAGATCACCCCTCCACTTT.

DNA for the CDR3: TGTGCCAGCAGTGAAGGACTAGCGGGGGGGCAGAGAGATACGCAGTATTTT. It yields the protein CASSEGLAGGQRDTQYF. The chain links TRBV6-1 to TRBJ2-3, with 14 nucleotides matching TRBD2. This CDR3 contains 17 residues. J lost 5 bases, V lost 1 base, and 5 bases had no gene match. Germline values: CDR1 MNHNS, CDR2 SASEGT.

This clone was counted a single time. This chain connects TRBV14 to TRBJ2-3, with 10 positions matching TRBD2. CDR1 SGHDN and CDR2 FVKESK come from the germline V gene. CDR3 size: 17 residues. The junction had 10 bases not matched to a gene; V was cut back by 4 bases and J by 3 bases. The CDR3 nucleotides read TGTGCCAGCAGCCGTTCGTGGACTAGCGGAACAACAGATACGCAGTATTTT. Its translation: CASSRSWTSGTTDTQYF.

The rearrangement joins TRBV19 to TRBJ1-5, with D perhaps matching TRBD1 (5 bases). Trimming left V 1 base short and J 8 bases short, with 15 bases between. This CDR3 region has 15 residues. The germline gives CDR1 LNHDA, CDR2 SQIVND (reference sequence). DNA of the CDR3: TGTGCCAGTAGTATAGGTAACTTGAGGACAAAGCCCCAGCATTTT. Translating gives CASSIGNLRTKPQHF.

The rearrangement links TRBV10-3 to TRBJ1-2; no firm D call. Germline CDR1 is ENHRY and CDR2 is SYGVKD. This CDR3 has 15 amino acids. The CDR3 is CACGGNNLTNYGYTF. As DNA, the CDR3 is TGTGCATGTGGAGGGAACAACTTAACTAACTATGGCTACACCTTC.

The chain joins TRBV19 to TRBJ1-1; a possible D gene is TRBD1 (5 bases). Germline assignment: CDR1 LNHDA and CDR2 SQIVND (reference sequence). V gave up 6 bases and J gave up 6 bases, with 17 bases separating them. The CDR3 is 14 amino acids. The CDR3: CASSWGVGTSEAFF. The CDR3, as DNA: TGTGCCAGTAGCTGGGGGGTAGGTACCTCTGAAGCTTTCTTT.

The chain combines TRBV28 with TRBJ2-7; 12 positions match TRBD1. Germline V gives CDR1 MDHEN, CDR2 SYDVKM. The CDR3 loop spans 16 amino acids. Trimming at V came to 5 bases and at J to 6 bases, leaving 11 bases not matched to a gene. The CDR3 DNA follows: TGTGCCAGCAGTCCTCCCCTCGGGACAGGGGGCCGCGAGCAGTACTTC. Its translation: CASSPPLGTGGREQYF.

This chain joins TRBV5-1 and TRBJ2-5; 7 bases agree with TRBD2. Trimming at V came to 1 base and at J to 1 base, leaving 4 bases not matched to a gene. The CDR3 has 15 residues. Germline assignment: CDR1 SGHRS and CDR2 YFSETQ. In DNA form, the CDR3 reads TGCGCCAGCAGCTTGACCGCGGGAGCCCAAGAGACCCAGTACTTC. Encoded protein: CASSLTAGAQETQYF.

V and J are TRBV30 and TRBJ1-1; no clear D gene. The CDR3 is 14 amino acids. The V gene lost 2 bases and the J gene lost 4 bases, with 14 bases spanning the gap. Germline loops: CDR1 GTSNPN, CDR2 SVGIG (reference sequence). The CDR3 protein is CAWSMTKGSTEAFF. Written as DNA, the CDR3 is TGTGCCTGGAGTATGACCAAAGGGAGCACTGAAGCTTTCTTT.

The CDR3: CASSPRNPGQDGYTF. In nucleotides, the CDR3 is TGCGCCAGCAGCCCCCGGAATCCGGGACAGGATGGCTACACCTTC. V and J are TRBV5-1 and TRBJ1-2; 8 nucleotides agree with TRBD1. Germline CDR1 is SGHRS and CDR2 is YFSETQ. The junction had 11 bases not matched to a gene; V was cut back by 4 bases and J by 6 bases. This CDR3 has 15 amino acids.